This record covers a single T cell receptor (beta chain). The target antigen is unknown. The normal lung sample lay at least 3 cm, and maximally far, from the tumour. The data were obtained in a study of immune cell composition in non-small cell lung cancer. On the study more broadly: Tumours were mainly lung adenocarcinoma or squamous cell carcinoma.

Findings and limits, study-wide: Clones >0.5% enriched in tumour were rarer in adenocarcinoma (about 35%) than squamous (around 75%). Dominant in vivo tumour-associated clones were not shown to share tumour-reactive sequences. Tumour TCR-beta clonality showed no significant link to smoking pack-years.

In germline, CDR1 is SGHRS, CDR2 YFSETQ. The CDR3 spans 17 residues. Trimming shortened V by 5 bases and J by 0 bases, and 15 bases separated the two germline ends. Using immunoSEQ multiplex PCR, the repertoire was profiled, and TCRdb retains in-frame clones only, with some absent. The data hold 7,500 to 10,000 clones, with 65% to 70% observed a single time. This TCR was sampled from a human donor with non-small cell lung cancer. This chain connects TRBV5-1 to TRBJ2-6, with TRBD1 as a possible D gene (6 bases). Sequencing was done on a sample of non-adjacent lung tissue. The CDR3 reads CASRWDTLSSGANVLTF. In nucleotides, the CDR3 is TGCGCCAGCAGATGGGACACCCTATCCTCTGGGGCCAACGTCCTGACTTTC. The complete variable domain, with remaining parts taken from reference TRBV5-1 and TRBJ2-6, reads KAGVTQTPRYLIKTRGQQVTLSCSPISGHRSVSWYQQTPGQGLQFLFEYFSETQRNKGNFPGRFSGRQFSNSRSEMNVSTLELGDSALYLCASRWDTLSSGANVLTFGAGSRLTVL.